What follows are 24 T cell receptor beta chains derived from one specimen sequenced in a study of Ad26.COV2.S vaccination and SARS-CoV-2 variants. Treatment defined: roughly 20 received Ad26.COV2.S at low or high dose, single or two shots; five or six received placebo; per-sample allocation not given. Day 63 following the first vaccine or placebo injection was when the samples were taken. Assay used: immunoSEQ multiplex PCR; TCRdb lists only in-frame clones, some missing. The table includes about 350,000 clones, 70% to 90% detected once. Sample: peripheral blood, taken in a trial of Ad26.COV2.S vaccine versus placebo. The receptor set was obtained from a person between 18 and 65 years old who received the Ad26.COV2.S COVID-19 vaccine or a placebo.

The chain employs TRBV7-2 and TRBJ2-3, with TRBD2 identical over 10 bases. The CDR3 contains 19 residues. With 4 bases clipped from V and 4 bases from J, the junction kept 17 bases outside the gene matches. The germline V gene has CDR1 SGHTA and CDR2 FQGNSA. CDR3 coding DNA: TGTGCCAGCAGCTCCCCGACTGAGCTAGCGGGAGACCGGCCAGATACGCAGTATTTT. Its protein is CASSSPTELAGDRPDTQYF.

The rearrangement uses TRBV3-1 (or the pseudogene TRBV3-2) and TRBJ1-2, with no clear D. The V gene's germline CDR1 is LGHDT and CDR2 YNNKEL (reference sequence). The CDR3 has 14 amino acids. Trimming removed 1 base at V and 6 bases at J, with 12 bases between. CDR3 sequence reads: CASSQGRGRDGYTF. CDR3 DNA sequence: TGTGCCAGCAGCCAAGGAAGAGGGAGGGATGGCTACACCTTC.

Concerning this clone: The junction differs from germline at one of its ends, possibly a read error. The V gene is TRBV7-7, the J gene TRBJ2-2; D may correspond to TRBD1 or TRBD2 (5 bases each). This CDR3 has 15 amino acids. CDR1 SSHAT and CDR2 FNYEAQ come from the germline V gene (reference sequence). The CDR3 DNA reads TGTGCTAGCAGCTTAGGGGCCGGGGCGGCCGGGGAGCTGTTTTTT. This sequence encodes CASSLGAGAAGELFF.

The J gene is TRBJ1-6, the V gene TRBV19; 8 positions match TRBD1. This CDR3 comprises 15 residues. Germline CDR1 and CDR2: LNHDA and SQIVND (reference sequence). J lost 6 bases, V lost 4 bases, and 5 bases had no gene match. The CDR3 DNA follows: TGTGCCAGTAGTACGGGGACAGGTGTTAATTCACCCCTCCACTTT. Residues: CASSTGTGVNSPLHF.

The chain employs TRBV28 and TRBJ1-2; 9 positions match TRBD1. The junction had 11 bases not matched to a gene; V was cut back by 4 bases and J by 8 bases. Germline V CDR1 and CDR2: MDHEN, SYDVKM. The CDR3 runs to 15 residues. CDR3: CASSSRRDRVLGYTF. The CDR3 bases are TGTGCCAGCAGTTCCCGCCGGGACAGGGTACTCGGCTACACCTTC.

This clone has a single count. V usage is TRBV19 and J usage is TRBJ2-5; tentatively, D is TRBD1 (6 bases). Germline CDR1 and CDR2: LNHDA and SQIVND (reference sequence). CDR3 length: 15 amino acids. Trimming pared 5 bases from V and 5 bases from J, leaving 18 bases between. CDR3 residues: CASSPQGWDEETQYF. As DNA, the CDR3 is TGTGCCAGTAGTCCACAGGGATGGGACGAGGAGACCCAGTACTTC.

Written as DNA, the CDR3 is TGTGCCAGCAGCTTGGAAGTAAGTGCGGCCTACGAGCAGTACTTC. Translation: CASSLEVSAAYEQYF. V and J are TRBV5-4 and TRBJ2-7, with D unresolved. CDR1 is SGHNT, CDR2 YYREEE, per germline (reference sequence). Trimming removed 0 bases at V and 2 bases at J, with 12 bases between. The CDR3 covers 15 residues.

The DNA for the CDR3 is TGTGCCAGCAGTTATCCGGCAGATACGCAGTATTTT. Amino acid sequence: CASSYPADTQYF. The gene calls are TRBV6-2 or TRBV6-3 and TRBJ2-3; D remains ambiguous. V dropped 3 bases and J dropped 4 bases, with 5 bases sitting between them. Looked up from germline, CDR1 is MNHEY and CDR2 is SVGEGT. The CDR3 has 12 amino acids.

The rearrangement uses TRBV6-6 and TRBJ1-4, with D unresolved. Per the germline V gene, CDR1 is MNHNY and CDR2 is SVGAGI (reference sequence). This CDR3 has 13 amino acids. The ends were cut back, 8 bases at V and 3 bases at J, with 10 bases in the middle. The CDR3: CASGRTPNEKLFF. The CDR3 nucleotides are TGTGCCAGCGGAAGGACTCCTAATGAAAAACTGTTTTTT.

This clone was found once. The chain carries TRBV3-1 (or the pseudogene TRBV3-2) and TRBJ1-5; D gene unclear. The germline V and J ends were trimmed by 1 base and 3 bases, with 7 bases remaining between them. Germline-derived CDR1 and CDR2 are LGHDT and YNNKEL (reference sequence). The CDR3 runs to 14 residues. The CDR3 bases are TGTGCCAGCAGCCAAGCAATTATCAATCAGCCCCAGCATTTT. Translation gives CASSQAIINQPQHF.

The chain combines TRBV6-1 with TRBJ2-1; the D gene is possibly TRBD2 (5 bases). The germline V gene encodes CDR1 MNHNS and CDR2 SASEGT. The ends were cut back, 2 bases at V and 12 bases at J, with 8 bases in the middle. The CDR3 is 11 residues long. The CDR3 protein is CASSEHGMQFF. The CDR3 nucleotides are TGTGCCAGCAGTGAACACGGGATGCAGTTCTTC.

The chain employs TRBV21-1 and TRBJ1-1; TRBD1, as called in the table, went unchecked against the DNA. TRBV21-1 corresponds to a pseudogene. The CDR3 consists of 15 residues. CDR3 in DNA: TGTGCCAGCAGCGACAGGGGGCGAAGGCTGAGGGAAGCTTTCTTT. The encoded protein is CASSDRGRRLREAFF.

CDR3 loop: CATTPDRAPYEQYF. The CDR3 DNA follows: TGTGCTACCACCCCGGACAGAGCCCCCTACGAGCAGTACTTC. The chain uses TRBV28 and TRBJ2-7; possibly TRBD1 for D (6 bases). The CDR3 has 14 residues. Germline CDR1 MDHEN, CDR2 SYDVKM.

V and J are TRBV6-5 and TRBJ2-7; the match to TRBD1 covers 8 bases. CDR1 is MNHEY and CDR2 is SVGAGI in the germline V gene. The J segment lost 2 bases and the V segment lost 10 bases, leaving 4 bases of the junction unmatched. The CDR3 sequence is 12 residues long. The CDR3 spells CATATGAYEQYF. The CDR3 DNA reads as TGTGCCACCGCGACAGGGGCCTACGAGCAGTACTTC.

Remarks on this clone: Germline and junction disagree at one end, which may indicate a read error. The chain is built from TRBV7-8 and TRBJ2-4; tentatively, D is TRBD2 (5 bases). The CDR3 totals 12 residues. CDR1 and CDR2 (germline): SGHVS, FQNEAQ. CDR3 sequence: CASSPRQDFFFF. CDR3 coding DNA: TGTGCCAGCAGCCCGCGGCAGGACTTCTTCTTCTTC.

The count of this clone is one. The genes are TRBV21-1 and TRBJ1-5. TRBV21-1 is listed as a pseudogene. CDR3 length: 17 residues. CDR3 bases: TGTGCCAGCAGCACCGAGGTTCACCCAAGCCCCCATCAGCCCCAGCATTTT. This gives the protein CASSTEVHPSPHQPQHF.

The chain combines TRBV19 with TRBJ2-7, with D perhaps matching TRBD2 (6 bases). Germline V lookup: CDR1 LNHDA, CDR2 SQIVND (reference sequence). This CDR3 comprises 14 residues. Trimming left V 7 bases short and J 2 bases short, with 15 bases between. This CDR3 reads CASTVREGAYEQYF. CDR3 in DNA: TGTGCCAGTACCGTGCGGGAAGGCGCCTACGAGCAGTACTTC. Combining the CDR3 with reference TRBV19 and TRBJ2-7 gives the whole variable domain DGGITQSPKYLFRKEGQNVTLSCEQNLNHDAMYWYRQDPGQGLRLIYYSQIVNDFQKGDIAEGYSVSREKKESFPLTVTSAQKNPTAFYLCASTVREGAYEQYFGPGTRLTVT.

The chain recombines TRBV6-2 or TRBV6-3 with TRBJ1-5; D remains ambiguous. Trimming took 0 bases from V and 8 from J, leaving 11 bases between them. There are 14 residues in the CDR3. The germline V gene has CDR1 MNHEY and CDR2 SVGEGT. Here the CDR3 reads CASSYSVTAKPQHF. The CDR3 DNA sequence: TGTGCCAGCAGTTACTCCGTAACTGCTAAGCCCCAGCATTTT.

This clone occurred a few times. This chain links TRBV21-1 with TRBJ2-6. TRBV21-1 is reported as a pseudogene. The CDR3 sequence is 16 residues long. CDR3 bases: TGTGCCAGCAGCAAAGATGGGACCTCTGGGGCCAACGTCCTGACTTTC. It is translated as CASSKDGTSGANVLTF.

V and J are TRBV28 and TRBJ1-5; perhaps TRBD1 as D (6 bases). The CDR3 length is 15 residues. Trimming took off 6 bases at V and 2 bases at J, with 14 bases between the two ends. Looked up from germline, CDR1 is MDHEN and CDR2 is SYDVKM. The CDR3 is CASRVWGAGNQPQHF. CDR3 sequence (DNA): TGTGCCAGCAGGGTCTGGGGGGCGGGCAATCAGCCCCAGCATTTT. Combining the CDR3 with reference TRBV28 and TRBJ1-5 gives the whole variable domain DVKVTQSSRYLVKRTGEKVFLECVQDMDHENMFWYRQDPGLGLRLIYFSYDVKMKEKGDIPEGYSVSREKKERFSLILESASTNQTSMYLCASRVWGAGNQPQHFGDGTRLSIL.

The chain is built from TRBV7-2 and TRBJ2-7; the D gene is possibly TRBD1 (6 bases). Germline V lookup: CDR1 SGHTA, CDR2 FQGNSA. Between the trimmed V and J ends, which lost 5 bases and 0 bases, there was a span of 14 bases. The CDR3 is 15 residues long. DNA of the CDR3: TGTGCCAGCAGCATAACCCGGGACACCTCCTACGAGCAGTACTTC. It translates to CASSITRDTSYEQYF.

The chain employs TRBV20-1 and TRBJ1-5; unclear D gene. V dropped 6 bases and J dropped 6 bases, with 9 bases sitting between them. Germline CDR1 DFQATT, CDR2 SNEGSKA (reference sequence). The CDR3 is 11 residues long. The CDR3 region is CSAGLGQPQHF. For the CDR3, the DNA is TGCAGTGCAGGGTTAGGTCAGCCCCAGCATTTT.

This clone was found once. The chain employs TRBV7-6 and TRBJ2-2; 9 bases align to TRBD2. The CDR3 is 17 amino acids. Trimming took 0 bases from V and 2 from J; bases not matched to a gene: 4. The germline CDR1 and CDR2 sequences are SGHVS and FNYEAQ. CDR3 residues: CASSLAAAGGNTGELFF. CDR3 nucleotide sequence: TGTGCCAGCAGCTTAGCAGCAGCGGGAGGTAACACCGGGGAGCTGTTTTTT.

CDR3 loop: CASSSRDRGRNYGYTF. The DNA of the CDR3 is TGTGCCAGCAGCTCCCGGGACAGGGGGCGCAACTATGGCTACACCTTC. The chain carries TRBV11-2 and TRBJ1-2, with 12 positions matching TRBD1. The junction had 5 bases not matched to a gene; V was cut back by 4 bases and J by 2 bases. Germline lookup yields CDR1 SGHAT and CDR2 FQNNGV. The CDR3 consists of 16 residues.